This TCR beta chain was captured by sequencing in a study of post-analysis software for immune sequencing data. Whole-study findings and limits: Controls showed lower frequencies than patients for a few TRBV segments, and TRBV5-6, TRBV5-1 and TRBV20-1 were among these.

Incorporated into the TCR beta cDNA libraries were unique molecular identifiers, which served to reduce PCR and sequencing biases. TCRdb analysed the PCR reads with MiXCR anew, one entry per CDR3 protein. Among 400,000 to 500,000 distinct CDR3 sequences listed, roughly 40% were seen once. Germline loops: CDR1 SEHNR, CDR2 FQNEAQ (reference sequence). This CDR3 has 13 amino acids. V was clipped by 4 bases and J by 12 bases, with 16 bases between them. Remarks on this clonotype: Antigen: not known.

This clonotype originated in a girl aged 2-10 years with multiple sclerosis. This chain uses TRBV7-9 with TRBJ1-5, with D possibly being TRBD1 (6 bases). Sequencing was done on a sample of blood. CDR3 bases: TGTGCCAGCAGCTCTCTGGGGGGGCAGAACCAGCATTTT. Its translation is CASSSLGGQNQHF.